Sequencing of this T cell receptor beta chain was carried out in a study of blood T cell repertoires in COVID-19. Profiled with immunoSEQ multiplex PCR; TCRdb holds only in-frame clones, not every one. The data contain 200,000 to 250,000 clones, around 84% of them singletons. CDR1 is SEHNR, CDR2 FQNEAQ, per germline (reference sequence). Germline trimming cut 11 bases from V and 8 bases from J; bases unmatched to any gene: 10. The CDR3 contains 13 residues. The sequencing sample was made of peripheral blood. This rearrangement joins TRBV7-9 to TRBJ2-1; 9 bases match TRBD2. The sequence was obtained from a human donor in a cohort sampled during active COVID-19. The DNA for the CDR3 is TGTGCCTCATGCTTAGCGGGAGACTATGAGCAGTTCTTC. Translating it yields CASCLAGDYEQFF.